The 22 T cell receptor beta chains in this list originate from one sample, sequenced in a study of blood T cell repertoires in COVID-19. TCRdb's copy holds only in-frame clones and misses some; the assay was immunoSEQ multiplex PCR. The profile shows some 93,000 clones, just under 85% of them singletons. Sequencing was done on a sample of peripheral blood. These receptor sequences come from a man between 65 and 85 years old with acute or convalescent COVID-19.

V is TRBV7-3 and J is TRBJ1-1, with 7 bases identical to TRBD1. With 6 bases clipped from V and 3 bases from J, the junction kept 4 bases outside the gene matches. This CDR3 is built from 13 residues. Germline values: CDR1 SGHTA, CDR2 FQGTGA. In DNA, the CDR3 is TGTGCCAGCAGGTTTACAGGGGACACTGAAGCTTTCTTT. It translates to CASRFTGDTEAFF. Full variable domain (missing parts from reference TRBV7-3 and TRBJ1-1): GAGVSQTPSNKVTEKGKYVELRCDPISGHTALYWYRQSLGQGPEFLIYFQGTGAADDSGLPNDRFFAVRPEGSVSTLKIQRTERGDSAVYLCASRFTGDTEAFFGQGTRLTVV.

V gene TRBV30 combines with J gene TRBJ2-2; D unclear. V dropped 2 bases and J dropped 6 bases, with 13 bases sitting between them. CDR3 length: 14 amino acids. CDR1 is GTSNPN and CDR2 is SVGIG in the germline V gene (reference sequence). The CDR3 DNA is TGTGCCTGGAGTAACGGTCTTTTGTCCGGGGAGCTGTTTTTT. Its translation is CAWSNGLLSGELFF.

The chain joins TRBV11-3 to TRBJ1-1; TRBD1 matches at 8 bases. The CDR3 is 13 amino acids. With 7 bases clipped from V and 1 base from J, the junction kept 2 bases outside the gene matches. Germline CDR1 and CDR2: SGHNT and YENEEA. The DNA for the CDR3 is TGTGCCAGCACCGGACAGGGGAACACTGAAGCTTTCTTT. Its translation is CASTGQGNTEAFF.

V and J are TRBV12-3 or TRBV12-4 and TRBJ2-3; TRBD2 might be the D (6 bases). The V and J ends lost 6 bases and 11 bases respectively, with 18 bases between them. There are 13 residues in the CDR3. This CDR3 is CASRPGASSWQYF. For the CDR3, the DNA is TGTGCCAGCAGGCCGGGAGCTAGCAGTTGGCAGTATTTT.

The rearrangement links TRBV28 to TRBJ2-7; D possibly corresponds to TRBD1 (7 bases). V shed 5 bases and J shed 4 bases, with 18 bases lying between them. Germline V gives CDR1 MDHEN, CDR2 SYDVKM. The length of the CDR3 is 15 residues. The CDR3 here is CASSGGGDRWYEQYF. The CDR3 DNA sequence: TGTGCCAGCAGTGGAGGCGGGGACAGATGGTACGAGCAGTACTTC.

The chain combines TRBV29-1 with TRBJ2-3; D is perhaps TRBD2 (6 bases). In germline, CDR1 is SQVTM, CDR2 ANQGSEA. V lost 7 bases and J 2 bases, leaving 10 bases between the germline ends. This CDR3 is built from 12 residues. Written as DNA, the CDR3 is TGCAGCGGGGAGGATTTCACAGATACGCAGTATTTT. Residues: CSGEDFTDTQYF.

This clone has a single count. V is TRBV7-9 and J is TRBJ2-2; D is undetermined. Germline CDR1 SEHNR, CDR2 FQNEAQ (reference sequence). Trimming removed 3 bases from V and 4 bases from J, with 12 bases in between. The CDR3 extends over 15 amino acids. The chain's CDR3 is CASSLERPGTGELFF. In DNA, the CDR3 is TGTGCCAGCAGCTTGGAGCGTCCGGGCACCGGGGAGCTGTTTTTT.

In its sample, this clone was seen once. The chain is built from TRBV9 and TRBJ1-2; D remains ambiguous. Trimming took 4 bases from V and 8 from J, leaving 27 bases between them. From germline, CDR1 is SGDLS and CDR2 YYNGEE. The CDR3 is 17 residues long. CDR3 bases: TGTGCCAGCAGCCCAGCGTTAACTCCCCCGATCTGGCGGGGCTACACCTTC. Protein: CASSPALTPPIWRGYTF.

This chain joins TRBV30 and TRBJ2-3; tentatively, D is TRBD2 (5 bases). The V gene lost 2 bases and the J gene lost 0 bases, with 18 bases spanning the gap. CDR3 length: 17 amino acids. CDR1 is GTSNPN, CDR2 SVGIG, per germline (reference sequence). The CDR3 here is CAWSFPKRTPSTDTQYF. DNA for the CDR3: TGTGCCTGGAGTTTCCCCAAGCGGACCCCTAGCACAGATACGCAGTATTTT. The full variable domain, its missing parts supplied by reference TRBV30 and TRBJ2-3, is SQTIHQWPATLVQPVGSPLSLECTVEGTSNPNLYWYRQAAGRGLQLLFYSVGIGQISSEVPQNLSASRPQDRQFILSSKKLLLSDSGFYLCAWSFPKRTPSTDTQYFGPGTRLTVL.

The rearrangement uses TRBV5-4 and TRBJ2-3; weak D call: TRBD2 (5 bases). The CDR3 has 17 amino acids. Trimming stripped 0 bases from V and 3 bases from J, with 17 bases between. Germline V gene sequence: CDR1 SGHNT, CDR2 YYREEE (reference sequence). The CDR3 DNA reads TGTGCCAGCAGCTTGGTAGGTCGGACTCCACGGACAGATACGCAGTATTTT. This sequence encodes CASSLVGRTPRTDTQYF.

There are a few counts of this clone. The chain uses TRBV7-2 and TRBJ1-1; D perhaps matches TRBD1 (6 bases). CDR3 length: 13 residues. Germline CDR1 is SGHTA and CDR2 is FQGNSA. The ends were cut back, 10 bases at V and 7 bases at J, with 19 bases in the middle. This CDR3 reads CATRSGGQYEAFF. The CDR3 DNA is TGTGCCACCCGATCGGGGGGACAATATGAAGCTTTCTTT. The whole variable domain, remainder taken from reference TRBV7-2 and TRBJ1-1, is GAGVSQSPSNKVTEKGKDVELRCDPISGHTALYWYRQSLGQGLEFLIYFQGNSAPDKSGLPSDRFSAERTGGSVSTLTIQRTQQEDSAVYLCATRSGGQYEAFFGQGTRLTVV.

The chain carries TRBV11-2 and TRBJ2-1; 10 nucleotides align to TRBD2. The V gene end was trimmed by 5 bases and the J gene end by 7 bases; junction bases not matched to a gene: 11. In germline, CDR1 is SGHAT, CDR2 FQNNGV. The CDR3 is 16 amino acids. CDR3 sequence: CASSRLRLAGSNEQFF. CDR3 coding DNA: TGTGCCAGCAGCCGCTTGCGACTAGCGGGTTCTAATGAGCAGTTCTTC. Supplemented by reference TRBV11-2 and TRBJ2-1, the full variable domain reads EAGVAQSPRYKIIEKRQSVAFWCNPISGHATLYWYQQILGQGPKLLIQFQNNGVVDDSQLPKDRFSAERLKGVDSTLKIQPAKLEDSAVYLCASSRLRLAGSNEQFFGPGTRLTVL.

The rearrangement joins TRBV2 to TRBJ1-1, with D tentatively TRBD1 (5 bases). The CDR3 totals 14 residues. CDR1 and CDR2 from the germline V gene are SNHLY and FYNNEI. The V gene lost 5 bases and the J gene lost 0 bases, with 10 bases spanning the gap. CDR3 in amino acids: CASSFREVNTEAFF. CDR3 sequence (DNA): TGTGCCAGCAGTTTCAGGGAGGTGAACACTGAAGCTTTCTTT. The full variable domain, in which reference TRBV2 and TRBJ1-1 provide the parts outside the CDR3, is EPEVTQTPSHQVTQMGQEVILRCVPISNHLYFYWYRQILGQKVEFLVSFYNNEISEKSEIFDDQFSVERPDGSNFTLKIRSTKLEDSAMYFCASSFREVNTEAFFGQGTRLTVV.

V is TRBV30 and J is TRBJ1-2, with TRBD1 as a possible D gene (6 bases). The CDR3 runs 16 residues. V was pared by 2 bases and J by 5 bases, with 21 bases between. Germline V gene data show CDR1 as GTSNPN and CDR2 as SVGIG (reference sequence). The CDR3 coding sequence is TGTGCCTGGAGTCCTCGGACAGTCGCTTTAGTTTATGGCTACACCTTC. Translated, it gives CAWSPRTVALVYGYTF.

This chain joins TRBV9 and TRBJ1-1; D is ambiguous. V was shortened by 0 bases and J by 2 bases, with 11 bases between the two germline ends. Germline values: CDR1 SGDLS, CDR2 YYNGEE. There are 15 residues in the CDR3. The CDR3 loop reads CASSVGQVLNTEAFF. In nucleotides, the CDR3 is TGTGCCAGCAGCGTAGGTCAGGTCCTTAACACTGAAGCTTTCTTT.

The chain is built from TRBV19 and TRBJ2-5; D may be TRBD1 (6 bases). Per the germline V gene, CDR1 is LNHDA and CDR2 is SQIVND (reference sequence). This CDR3 comprises 14 residues. Trimming took off 5 bases at V and 2 bases at J, with 12 bases between the two ends. The CDR3 is CASSFNGQQETQYF. CDR3 DNA sequence: TGTGCCAGTAGTTTTAATGGACAGCAAGAGACCCAGTACTTC. Variable domain in full (rest from reference TRBV19 and TRBJ2-5): DGGITQSPKYLFRKEGQNVTLSCEQNLNHDAMYWYRQDPGQGLRLIYYSQIVNDFQKGDIAEGYSVSREKKESFPLTVTSAQKNPTAFYLCASSFNGQQETQYFGPGTRLLVL.

The chain combines TRBV19 with TRBJ2-1, with TRBD1 matching over 8 bases. V lost 5 bases to trimming and J lost 5 bases; unmatched junction nucleotides: 5. The germline gives CDR1 LNHDA, CDR2 SQIVND (reference sequence). The CDR3 extends over 14 amino acids. CDR3 sequence reads: CASSLGQGDNEQFF. The CDR3, as DNA: TGTGCCAGTAGTCTTGGACAGGGAGACAATGAGCAGTTCTTC. Filled out from reference TRBV19 and TRBJ2-1, the complete variable domain reads DGGITQSPKYLFRKEGQNVTLSCEQNLNHDAMYWYRQDPGQGLRLIYYSQIVNDFQKGDIAEGYSVSREKKESFPLTVTSAQKNPTAFYLCASSLGQGDNEQFFGPGTRLTVL.

This clone was counted between two and nine times. The chain is built from TRBV7-9 and TRBJ1-3; no firm D call. The germline V gene encodes CDR1 SEHNR and CDR2 FQNEAQ (reference sequence). V was cut by 4 bases and J by 5 bases, with 3 bases left in between. The CDR3 sequence is 11 residues long. The CDR3 region is CASSWRNTIYF. DNA for the CDR3: TGTGCCAGCAGCTGGCGAAACACCATATATTTT.

The V gene is TRBV7-2, the J gene TRBJ2-5, with 7 bases identical to TRBD2. V dropped 1 base and J dropped 0; count of bases not matched to a gene: 8. This CDR3 has 17 amino acids. Germline CDR1 SGHTA, CDR2 FQGNSA. The CDR3, as DNA: TGTGCCAGCAGCTTAGGGTTGGCTAGCGGCTACCAAGAGACCCAGTACTTC. It is translated as CASSLGLASGYQETQYF.

The V gene is TRBV7-9, the J gene TRBJ1-6, with 9 nucleotides matching TRBD1. CDR3 length equals 14 residues. CDR1 and CDR2 (germline): SEHNR, FQNEAQ (reference sequence). V lost 1 base, J lost 12 bases, and 4 bases stayed unmatched. The CDR3 DNA sequence: TGTGCCAGCAGCTTAGAACAGGGGGCAAAACCCCTCCACTTT. As protein: CASSLEQGAKPLHF.

DNA of the CDR3: TGTGCCAGCAGGGCTCCAGGGGCTGGTGGCTACACCTTC. Translated: CASRAPGAGGYTF. V gene TRBV12-3 or TRBV12-4 combines with J gene TRBJ1-2; D possibly corresponds to TRBD1 (6 bases). The V end lost 6 bases, the J end lost 7 bases, and 15 bases lay between the germline ends. This CDR3 spans 13 amino acids.

This clone was recorded only once. This chain links TRBV18 with TRBJ2-5; 9 bases agree with TRBD2. Germline CDR1 is KGHSH and CDR2 is LQKENI. The V gene end was trimmed by 0 bases and the J gene end by 3 bases; junction bases not matched to a gene: 8. CDR3 size: 17 residues. In DNA form, the CDR3 reads TGTGCCAGCTCACCACCGATAGCGGGGGCCTTAAAAGAGACCCAGTACTTC. As protein: CASSPPIAGALKETQYF.